The T cell receptor (beta chain) under discussion was sequenced for a study of T cell changes during pregnancy in multiple sclerosis. Germline-derived CDR1 and CDR2 are SEHNR and FQNEAQ (reference sequence). This CDR3 is 12 amino acids long. Trimming cost V 0 bases and J 8 bases, with 6 bases left between them. This table comes from immunoSEQ multiplex PCR, and its TCRdb copy is limited to in-frame clones, with some not included. The repertoire holds tens of thousands of clones, roughly 91% seen once, with about 0.6% in the top ten. This receptor was identified in a female donor with multiple sclerosis, enrolled in a pregnancy study. The rearrangement uses TRBV7-9 and TRBJ2-3; perhaps TRBD1 as D (5 bases). The input for sequencing was CD4+ T cells from peripheral blood mononuclear cells, taken in the third trimester of pregnancy. Written as DNA, the CDR3 is TGTGCCAGCAGCTTAGCGCAGGGTACGCAGTATTTT. It encodes CASSLAQGTQYF.